The 21 T cell receptor beta chains reported below all come from one sample, sequenced in a study of CD8+ T cells in alopecia areata. Treatment given: oral pan-JAK inhibitor, 5-10 mg twice daily. TCR sequencing used cDNA made by reverse transcription of extracted RNA. Assay used: immunoSEQ multiplex PCR; TCRdb lists only in-frame clones, some missing. The table includes around 190,000 clones, over 60% detected once. Sample: CD4+ T cells sorted from blood, taken at week 4, from a patient treated with tofacitinib. The receptor source for this set is a human donor with alopecia areata.

The chain combines TRBV7-2 with TRBJ1-1, with D unresolved. Germline V lookup: CDR1 SGHTA, CDR2 FQGNSA. This CDR3 has 13 amino acids. V lost 2 bases and J 1 base, leaving 5 bases between the germline ends. The DNA for the CDR3 is TGTGCCAGCAGCTTACGGAGGAACACTGAAGCTTTCTTT. Translating it yields CASSLRRNTEAFF.

V and J are TRBV30 and TRBJ1-5; D is unresolved. CDR3 length equals 15 residues. V was shortened by 4 bases and J by 0 bases, with 13 bases between the two germline ends. Germline loops: CDR1 GTSNPN, CDR2 SVGIG (reference sequence). The CDR3 DNA follows: TGTGCCTGGAAACCCCCGGGCCATAGCAATCAGCCCCAGCATTTT. It codes for CAWKPPGHSNQPQHF.

The chain links TRBV6-5 to TRBJ1-4, with D possibly matching TRBD1 (5 bases). The CDR3 contains 15 residues. Trimming cost V 5 bases and J 8 bases, with 18 bases left between them. Germline V gene sequence: CDR1 MNHEY, CDR2 SVGAGI. CDR3 nucleotide sequence: TGTGCCAGCAGTCCCCGGGGTGGGGCGGAGGAAAAACTGTTTTTT. Translation: CASSPRGGAEEKLFF.

The chain couples TRBV29-1 to TRBJ2-5, with 7 positions matching TRBD2. V shed 4 bases, J shed 2 bases, and the junction held 10 bases outside the gene matches. This CDR3 spans 15 amino acids. Looked up from germline, CDR1 is SQVTM and CDR2 is ANQGSEA. CDR3 sequence reads: CSVASGEQLQETQYF. The CDR3 nucleotides are TGCAGCGTTGCAAGCGGGGAGCAGTTGCAAGAGACCCAGTACTTC.

The chain uses TRBV30 and TRBJ2-4; a possible D gene is TRBD2 (6 bases). The CDR3 totals 12 residues. Germline-derived CDR1 and CDR2 are GTSNPN and SVGIG (reference sequence). The CDR3 sequence: CAGAEGPRIQYF. CDR3 DNA sequence: TGTGCTGGGGCGGAGGGCCCTCGTATTCAGTACTTC. Full variable domain (outside the CDR3, taken from reference TRBV30 and TRBJ2-4): SQTIHQWPATLVQPVGSPLSLECTVEGTSNPNLYWYRQAAGRGLQLLFYSVGIGQISSEVPQNLSASRPQDRQFILSSKKLLLSDSGFYLCAGAEGPRIQYFGAGTRLSVL.

This chain uses TRBV21-1 with TRBJ1-1. TRBV21-1 is marked as a pseudogene. The CDR3 extends over 14 amino acids. CDR3: CASSKEGRSTEAFF. DNA for the CDR3: TGTGCCAGCAGCAAAGAGGGTCGTTCGACTGAAGCTTTCTTT.

The rearrangement links TRBV6-5 to TRBJ2-5, with 10 bases that match TRBD2. The CDR3 extends over 15 amino acids. V was clipped by 4 bases and J by 7 bases; unmatched bases: 9. Germline assignment: CDR1 MNHEY and CDR2 SVGAGI. For the CDR3, the DNA is TGTGCCAGCAGTTTGGGACTAGCGACTGGAGGGACCCAGTACTTC. Amino acid sequence: CASSLGLATGGTQYF.

The J gene is TRBJ1-2, the V gene TRBV9; D possibly corresponds to TRBD1 (5 bases). Germline V gene sequence: CDR1 SGDLS, CDR2 YYNGEE. The CDR3 runs 15 residues. Trimming pared 0 bases from V and 1 base from J, leaving 10 bases between. Here the CDR3 reads CASSVGGVDNYGYTF. The CDR3 nucleotides read TGTGCCAGCAGCGTAGGGGGGGTTGATAACTATGGCTACACCTTC.

The CDR3: CASRAGGQDNEKLFF. The CDR3 coding sequence is TGTGCCAGCAGGGCGGGGGGGCAAGATAATGAAAAACTGTTTTTT. The chain is built from TRBV28 and TRBJ1-4, with TRBD1 as a possible D gene (6 bases). The CDR3 contains 15 residues. V lost 6 bases and J 4 bases, leaving 15 bases between the germline ends. Germline values: CDR1 MDHEN, CDR2 SYDVKM.

This clone was picked up a small number of times. The chain couples TRBV5-4 to TRBJ2-2; 13 bases agree with TRBD2. The CDR3 spans 18 residues. Germline V gene sequence: CDR1 SGHNT, CDR2 YYREEE (reference sequence). The V gene end was trimmed by 3 bases and the J gene end by 0 bases; junction bases not matched to a gene: 5. DNA of the CDR3: TGTGCCAGCAGCTCCCGGACTAGCGGGGGCCCGAACACCGGGGAGCTGTTTTTT. Its protein is CASSSRTSGGPNTGELFF.

The count of this clone is one. The chain combines TRBV2 with TRBJ1-1; D gene uncertain. V was trimmed by 8 bases and J by 1 base, leaving 11 bases between them. The CDR3 sequence is 13 residues long. Germline CDR1 reads SNHLY; CDR2 reads FYNNEI. The CDR3 sequence: CASLGSRNTEAFF. DNA for the CDR3: TGTGCCAGCTTGGGGTCCAGGAACACTGAAGCTTTCTTT.

The V gene is TRBV7-3, the J gene TRBJ2-3, with D uncertain. Germline V gene lookup returns CDR1 SGHTA and CDR2 FQGTGA. V was cut by 2 bases and J by 6 bases, with 9 bases left in between. The CDR3 extends over 13 amino acids. The CDR3 sequence is CASSLSIVDTQYF. The CDR3 coding sequence is TGTGCCAGCAGCTTATCGATTGTCGATACGCAGTATTTT.

The chain is built from TRBV7-2 and TRBJ2-5; D may be TRBD1 (6 bases). V was trimmed by 5 bases and J by 5 bases, leaving 12 bases between them. The CDR3 contains 13 residues. Germline-derived CDR1 and CDR2 are SGHTA and FQGNSA. The CDR3 DNA sequence: TGTGCCAGCAGCCCCCGCAGGGGTGAGACCCAGTACTTC. It translates to CASSPRRGETQYF.

The sample holds one count of this clone. J is TRBJ2-6 and V is TRBV7-9, with D perhaps TRBD1 or TRBD2 (5 bases each). V lost 0 bases, J lost 3 bases, and 9 bases lay in between. The CDR3 is made up of 16 amino acids. Germline V CDR1 and CDR2: SEHNR, FQNEAQ (reference sequence). In DNA, the CDR3 is TGTGCCAGCAGCTTAGCTTTGGGGGATGGGGCCAACGTCCTGACTTTC. Amino acids: CASSLALGDGANVLTF.

The chain uses TRBV6-5 and TRBJ2-5; TRBD2 matches 8 bases. The CDR3 spans 13 residues. Looked up from germline, CDR1 is MNHEY and CDR2 is SVGAGI. The V and J ends lost 8 bases and 5 bases, in that order; junction bases with no gene match: 7. The DNA for the CDR3 is TGTGCCAGCCGGGGGGGAAATTGGGAGACCCAGTACTTC. Its translation is CASRGGNWETQYF.

The chain combines TRBV2 with TRBJ2-7, with D unclear. The V end was cut by 8 bases, the J end by 2 bases, with 13 bases between. The germline gives CDR1 SNHLY, CDR2 FYNNEI. The CDR3 contains 13 residues. The CDR3 here is CASHPDRAYEQYF. The CDR3 nucleotides are TGTGCCAGCCATCCCGACCGGGCCTACGAGCAGTACTTC.

This clone was detected many times. The chain uses TRBV4-1 and TRBJ2-7; 11 bases align to TRBD1. The germline V gene encodes CDR1 MGHRA and CDR2 YSYEKL. V shed 5 bases and J 3 bases; nucleotides not matched to a gene: 9. The length of the CDR3 is 16 residues. The DNA of the CDR3 is TGCGCCAGCAGCTCAGGGACAGGGGGAAGGCGCTACGAGCAGTACTTC. Protein sequence: CASSSGTGGRRYEQYF.

The V and J genes are TRBV30 and TRBJ2-1, with D perhaps given as TRBD1 or TRBD2 (7 bases each). This CDR3 is 15 amino acids long. V was pared by 0 bases and J by 5 bases, with 14 bases between. Per germline, CDR1 GTSNPN and CDR2 SVGIG (reference sequence). Here the CDR3 reads CAWSVGGTDHNEQFF. The CDR3 DNA follows: TGTGCCTGGAGTGTGGGGGGGACAGATCACAATGAGCAGTTCTTC.

The genes are TRBV6-5 and TRBJ1-5; 8 bases agree with TRBD1. V was pared by 8 bases and J by 5 bases, with 8 bases of the junction left unmatched. From germline, CDR1 is MNHEY and CDR2 SVGAGI. The CDR3 is made up of 14 amino acids. CDR3 sequence: CASHGVGQDQPQHF. The CDR3 nucleotides read TGTGCCAGCCATGGAGTGGGACAGGATCAGCCCCAGCATTTT.

Comment on this clone: Other DNA sequences from this sample encode an identical CDR3 as well. The rearrangement links TRBV30 to TRBJ2-5, with TRBD2 as a possible D gene (5 bases). Germline CDR1 reads GTSNPN; CDR2 reads SVGIG (reference sequence). The CDR3 has 13 amino acids. V gave up 0 bases and J gave up 2 bases, with 7 bases separating them. The CDR3 is CAWSVGGQETQYF. In DNA, the CDR3 is TGTGCCTGGAGTGTGGGCGGGCAAGAGACCCAGTACTTC.

The gene calls are TRBV9 and TRBJ2-3; D remains ambiguous. Trimming removed 0 bases at V and 3 bases at J, with 8 bases between. Germline V gene sequence: CDR1 SGDLS, CDR2 YYNGEE. The CDR3 consists of 14 residues. CDR3 in amino acids: CASSVAPGTDTQYF. Written as DNA, the CDR3 is TGTGCCAGCAGCGTAGCGCCCGGGACAGATACGCAGTATTTT.